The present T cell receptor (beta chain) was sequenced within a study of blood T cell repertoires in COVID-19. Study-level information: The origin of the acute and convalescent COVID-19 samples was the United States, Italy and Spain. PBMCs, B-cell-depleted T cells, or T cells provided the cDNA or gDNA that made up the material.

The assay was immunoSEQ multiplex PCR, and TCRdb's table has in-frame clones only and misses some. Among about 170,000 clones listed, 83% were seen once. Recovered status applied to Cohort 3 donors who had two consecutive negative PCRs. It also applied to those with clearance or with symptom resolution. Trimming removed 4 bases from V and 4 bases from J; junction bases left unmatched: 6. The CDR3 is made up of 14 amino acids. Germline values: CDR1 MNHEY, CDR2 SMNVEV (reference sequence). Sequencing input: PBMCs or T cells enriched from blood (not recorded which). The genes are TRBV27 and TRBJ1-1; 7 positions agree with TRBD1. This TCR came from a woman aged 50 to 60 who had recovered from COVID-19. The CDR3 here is CASSYMTGITEAFF. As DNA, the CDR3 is TGTGCCAGCAGTTACATGACAGGGATCACTGAAGCTTTCTTT.